These T cell receptor beta chains were read from a single sample in a study of cytomegalovirus exposure and HLA in healthy donors. Profiled with immunoSEQ multiplex PCR; TCRdb holds only in-frame clones, not every one. The data contain tens of thousands of clones, about two thirds of them seen just once; the ten biggest clones take up around an eighth. The specimen sequenced was PBMCs. All receptors derive from a woman in her forties in good health and CMV-seropositive. Both conserved end residues are part of each CDR3.

CDR3 protein	V gene	J gene
CASSFRASGGIGTYEQYF	TRBV7-2	TRBJ2-7
CASSEGTGRAGELFF	TRBV6-1	TRBJ2-2
CASRLTVGTEAFF	TRBV5-5	TRBJ1-1
CASSRQGFTEAFF	TRBV6-5	TRBJ1-1
CSVQGQGAIPTSGYTF	TRBV29-1	TRBJ1-2
CASRTWSRTEAFF	TRBV5-8	TRBJ1-1
CAISTTGNEKLFF	TRBV10-3	TRBJ1-4
CASSPTVSYGYTF	TRBV14	TRBJ1-2
CASSPRGWGNRDTQYF	TRBV13	TRBJ2-3
CASSPEQGNSPLHF	TRBV18	TRBJ1-6
CASTPRQGAYGYTF	TRBV2	TRBJ1-2
CASLRDQGSYEQYF	TRBV5-1	TRBJ2-7
CASSPTRSEQFF	TRBV9	TRBJ2-1
CASSLGSGLSYEQYF	TRBV5-1	TRBJ2-7
CASRPRVGYPETQYF	TRBV6-5	TRBJ2-5
CASSLVAEPNYGYTF	TRBV5-1	TRBJ1-2
CAWSLLTVNTEAFF	TRBV30	TRBJ1-1
CSVEGGPLNAYNEQFF	TRBV29-1	TRBJ2-1
CASSLSSQRGGGDTQYF	TRBV7-3	TRBJ2-3
CASSRYLEQGNYGYTF	TRBV5-6	TRBJ1-2
CASSPDVGQGDTEAFF	TRBV5-6	TRBJ1-1